A single sample gave rise to the 11 T cell receptor beta chains below, sequenced in a study of shared clonotypes between healthy human individuals. Only in-frame clones appear in the TCRdb table, and some are missing; sequencing was by immunoSEQ multiplex PCR. The data show 2 million to 2.5 million clones, 90% to 97% seen once. Input material: naive CD4+ T cells sorted from blood. Subset reported: CD45RA+ positively selected. These receptors were obtained from a man aged 18-30 years in good health.

The chain uses TRBV4-2 and TRBJ2-2; a possible D gene is TRBD2 (6 bases). The V and J ends lost 0 bases and 2 bases respectively, with 13 bases between them. CDR3 length: 17 amino acids. Per the germline V gene, CDR1 is LGHNA and CDR2 is YNFKEQ. The CDR3: CASSQDTGTYNTGELFF. The CDR3 DNA reads as TGTGCCAGCAGCCAAGACACCGGGACTTATAACACCGGGGAGCTGTTTTTT.

The chain uses TRBV5-5 and TRBJ1-2; TRBD1 matches 8 bases. Germline assignment: CDR1 SGHKS and CDR2 YYEKEE (reference sequence). The CDR3 length is 17 residues. Germline trimming cut 6 bases from V and 0 bases from J; bases unmatched to any gene: 13. The CDR3 sequence is CASTTTPRGQSNYGYTF. For the CDR3, the DNA is TGTGCCAGCACCACGACCCCCAGGGGGCAATCTAACTATGGCTACACCTTC.

As concerns this clone: In the same sample, other DNA sequences code for this CDR3. V usage is TRBV18 and J usage is TRBJ2-7; D is unclear. The germline CDR1 and CDR2 sequences are KGHSH and LQKENI. The CDR3 has 12 residues. With 3 bases removed from V and 4 bases from J, the gap between germline ends came to 7 bases. The CDR3 spells CASSPQSYEQYF. In nucleotides, the CDR3 is TGTGCCAGCTCACCTCAGAGTTACGAGCAGTACTTC.

This chain joins TRBV6-1 and TRBJ1-3, with TRBD1 matching over 7 bases. Germline CDR1 and CDR2: MNHNS and SASEGT. CDR3 size: 15 residues. J lost 0 bases, V lost 8 bases, and 7 bases had no gene match. The CDR3: CASGDTGVSGNTIYF. CDR3 DNA: TGTGCCAGCGGGGATACAGGGGTCTCTGGAAACACCATATATTTT.

The rearrangement joins TRBV4-3 to TRBJ2-7; TRBD1 or TRBD2 may be the D gene (5 bases each). Germline lookup yields CDR1 LGHNA and CDR2 YSLEER. V lost 0 bases and J lost 3, with 18 bases in between. This CDR3 is 17 amino acids long. The CDR3 is CASSQEKGVTVYYEQYF. The CDR3, as DNA: TGCGCCAGCAGCCAAGAAAAGGGAGTGACAGTTTACTACGAGCAGTACTTC.

This chain links TRBV19 with TRBJ1-5; perhaps TRBD1 as D (5 bases). Per germline, CDR1 LNHDA and CDR2 SQIVND (reference sequence). Trimming cost V 3 bases and J 7 bases, with 25 bases left between them. The CDR3 has 18 residues. The DNA of the CDR3 is TGTGCCAGTAGTATCGGATCAAGGCAGGCCATCGGGGGACAGCCCCAGCATTTT. It encodes CASSIGSRQAIGGQPQHF.

Worth noting for this clone: The junction departs from the called germline gene at one end, perhaps through a read error. The V and J genes are TRBV2 and TRBJ2-3; D is possibly TRBD2 (6 bases). Per germline, CDR1 SNHLY and CDR2 FYNNEI. The CDR3 runs 11 residues. The CDR3, as DNA: TGTGCCAGCAGGGGACTGACGGTCGGGAGTTTT. Translated: CASRGLTVGSF. Full variable domain (missing parts from reference TRBV2 and TRBJ2-3): EPEVTQTPSHQVTQMGQEVILRCVPISNHLYFYWYRQILGQKVEFLVSFYNNEISEKSEIFDDQFSVERPDGSNFTLKIRSTKLEDSAMYFCASRGLTVGSFGPGTRLTVL.

The rearrangement joins TRBV2 to TRBJ1-2, with no clear D. Trimming took off 6 bases at V and 5 bases at J, with 13 bases between the two ends. The CDR3 covers 13 residues. Germline V gene lookup returns CDR1 SNHLY and CDR2 FYNNEI. DNA of the CDR3: TGTGCCAGCAGAGTCGGCAAGGAGTATGGCTACACCTTC. This gives the protein CASRVGKEYGYTF.

Regarding this clone: This sample includes further DNA sequences coding for the same CDR3. The chain carries TRBV30 and TRBJ2-7; D possibly matches TRBD1 or TRBD2 (5 bases each). The V end lost 0 bases, the J end lost 4 bases, and 13 bases lay between the germline ends. The CDR3 extends over 14 amino acids. The germline gives CDR1 GTSNPN, CDR2 SVGIG (reference sequence). The CDR3 loop is CAWSVGQGPYEQYF. CDR3 DNA sequence: TGTGCCTGGAGTGTAGGCCAGGGACCTTACGAGCAGTACTTC.

The genes are TRBV5-1 and TRBJ1-2; D remains ambiguous. The CDR3 contains 13 residues. Germline CDR1 is SGHRS and CDR2 is YFSETQ. Trimming left V 4 bases short and J 4 bases short, with 11 bases between. CDR3 sequence (DNA): TGCGCCAGCAGCCAGGACGGAGGCTATGGCTACACCTTC. It codes for CASSQDGGYGYTF.

This chain uses TRBV7-2 with TRBJ1-3; no reliable D call. The CDR3 length is 14 residues. Deletions cut 5 bases from V and 3 bases from J, with 11 bases between. In germline, CDR1 is SGHTA, CDR2 FQGNSA. The CDR3 DNA follows: TGTGCCAGCAGCCTTGTGGCGGGTGGAAACACCATATATTTT. It yields the protein CASSLVAGGNTIYF.